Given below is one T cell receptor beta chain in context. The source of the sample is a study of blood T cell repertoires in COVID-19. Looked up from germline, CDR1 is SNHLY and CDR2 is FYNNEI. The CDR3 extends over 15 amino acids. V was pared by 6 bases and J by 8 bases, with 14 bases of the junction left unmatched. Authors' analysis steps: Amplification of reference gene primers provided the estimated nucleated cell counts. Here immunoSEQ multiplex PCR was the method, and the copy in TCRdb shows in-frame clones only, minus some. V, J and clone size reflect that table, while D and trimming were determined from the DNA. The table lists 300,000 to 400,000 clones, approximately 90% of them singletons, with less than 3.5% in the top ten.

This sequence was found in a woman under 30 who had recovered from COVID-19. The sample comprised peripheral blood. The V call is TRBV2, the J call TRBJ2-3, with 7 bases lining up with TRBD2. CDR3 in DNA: TGTGCCAGCAGCGTTAGCGGGTTGGGCTTTGGTACGCAGTATTTT. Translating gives CASSVSGLGFGTQYF.